The rows below give T cell receptor beta chains drawn from one sample of a study of T cell responses to AZD1222 COVID-19 vaccine. TCRdb keeps only in-frame clones here, not all; method: immunoSEQ multiplex PCR. The table includes over 100,000 clones, approximately 90% detected once. Specimen: peripheral blood, collected on day 0 of AZD1222 vaccination. These TCRs come from an adult in good health. The conserved cysteine and the conserved F or W are not part of the CDR3 here.

TRBJ1-1 TRBV25-1 ASGGGPEAF
TRBJ2-3 TRBV3-1/TRBV3-2 ASSLGLFTDTQY
TRBJ1-5 TRBV28 ASREGNGNQPQH
TRBJ2-3 TRBV7-9 ASRELAGGVTDTQY
TRBJ1-5 TRBV28 ASRSGEALSNQPQH
TRBJ1-2 TRBV12-3/TRBV12-4 ASSSTRTYGYT
TRBJ2-6 TRBV5-1 ASSVSGANVLT
TRBJ1-1 TRBV5-4 ASSLGPGNTEAF
TRBJ1-1 TRBV21-1 ASSKVHCGPMNTEAF
TRBJ1-2 TRBV14 ASSLRGLAGHETSYGYT
TRBJ2-5 TRBV14 ASSQRVPAQETQY
TRBJ1-5 TRBV7-2 ASSFSGGGAGNQPQH
TRBJ2-7 TRBV11-2 ASSPVNRDGIYEQY
TRBJ1-3 TRBV28 ASSPPYRDRGNTIY
TRBJ2-3 TRBV18 ASSPLAGSTDTQY
TRBJ1-2 TRBV5-8 ASSLDFGSHSYGYT
TRBJ1-2 TRBV28 ASSLAGLKHNYGYT
TRBJ2-7 TRBV2 ASSLLENYEQY
TRBJ1-2 TRBV1 TSSQEWGYGYT
TRBJ2-5 TRBV5-8 ASSSPGLAGGQTQY
TRBJ2-5 TRBV28 ASSPQGAQY
TRBJ1-1 TRBV7-2 ASSPGGGRGYTEAF
TRBJ1-1 TRBV6-2/TRBV6-3 ASSSRDKWTEAF